A selection of T cell receptor beta chains follows, all from one sample in a study of identical twins. One entry per CDR3 protein, called by TCRdb with MiXCR from the 5' RACE reads. Altogether about 920,000 distinct CDR3 sequences are present, 9% to 15% being singletons, with the ten largest covering around 1.5%. These sequences were also reported in another study, on yellow fever vaccine responses in identical twins.

The specimen sequenced was PBMCs. These receptors were collected from a young woman in good health. CDR3s include the opening cysteine and the closing phenylalanine or tryptophan. D genes are given only for firm matches. Clone size appears in some rows only: once, few, many, or a class for an expanded clone.

TRBJ1-5 - few TRBV5-1 TGCGCCAGCAGCTCGAGTCCCTTGGGACCCTATAGCAATCAGCCCCAGCATTTT CASSSSPLGPYSNQPQHF
TRBJ1-6 TRBD1 few TRBV10-2 TGCGCCAGCAGTGAGTCTGGGACAGGGGGTTCACCCCTCCACTTT CASSESGTGGSPLHF
TRBJ1-1 - few TRBV29-1 TGCAGCGTTCGGGACGGATTTGAAGCTTTCTTT CSVRDGFEAFF
TRBJ2-1 - once TRBV3-1 TGTGCCAGCAGCTTGGACCCTCCGGTAGTGCAGTTCTTC CASSLDPPVVQFF
TRBJ2-7 - many TRBV4-1 TGCGCCAGCAGCCAAGATAAAGCGACTAAGACCTACGAGCAGTACTTC CASSQDKATKTYEQYF
TRBJ1-1 - few TRBV11-2 TGTGCCAGCAGCTTCGTGTTCACTGAAGCTTTCTTT CASSFVFTEAFF
TRBJ1-2 - few TRBV6-5 TGTGCCAGCAGTTACTCCGGACGGGGGAGTAAGGGCTACACCTTC CASSYSGRGSKGYTF
TRBJ2-1 TRBD2 - TRBV10-3 TGTGCCATCAGTGCAAGCGGGAGTTACGCCCCGAATGAGCAGTTCTTC CAISASGSYAPNEQFF
TRBJ2-7 - - TRBV11-2 TGTGCCAGCAGCCCGACGGAGGCTACGGAGGGGTACTTC CASSPTEATEGYF
TRBJ1-5 - - TRBV20-1 TGCAGTGCTAGAGGCCGGGATTATAGCAATCAGCCCCAGCATTTT CSARGRDYSNQPQHF
TRBJ2-1 - many TRBV7-9 TGTGCCAGCAGCTTACAGGGCTACAATGAGCAGTTCTTC CASSLQGYNEQFF
TRBJ2-7 - - TRBV12-3/TRBV12-4 TGTGCCAGCAGGAGCCTAGTCTTCGAGCAGTACTTC CASRSLVFEQYF
TRBJ2-3 - few TRBV4-1 TGCGCCAGCAGCCTCCCGGCTACCAGGGCAGATACGCAGTATTTT CASSLPATRADTQYF
TRBJ2-1 - many TRBV12-3/TRBV12-4 TGTGCCAGCAGTTTCCCGGACAGATTTCGGATCTTC CASSFPDRFRIF
TRBJ2-5 - many TRBV20-1 TGCAGTGCTAGAGATTTAAGGCAAGAGACCCAGTACTTC CSARDLRQETQYF
TRBJ2-3 TRBD2 few TRBV9 TGTGCCAGCAGCGGCGGGACTAGCGGGAGAACAGATACGCAGTATTTT CASSGGTSGRTDTQYF
TRBJ2-7 TRBD1 few TRBV6-5 TGTGCCAGCAGTTTCACCGGGACAGGGGGAGAAGAGCAGTACTTC CASSFTGTGGEEQYF